This T cell receptor (beta chain) was recovered during a study of blood T cell repertoires in COVID-19. Across the whole study: Collection of acute and convalescent COVID-19 samples took place in the United States, Italy and Spain. Sources were T cells, B-cell-depleted T cells, or PBMCs; the material itself was cDNA or gDNA.

CDR3 length: 16 residues. The V gene lost 0 bases and the J gene lost 10 bases, with 16 bases spanning the gap. Germline CDR1 is KGHSH and CDR2 is LQKENI. Original analysis: Using reference gene primer amplification, nucleated cell counts were estimated. Repertoires were generated with immunoSEQ multiplex PCR, while TCRdb's copy carries only in-frame clones and drops some. The DNA was the basis for D and trimming; V, J and clone size are from that table. The sample lists 70,000 or so clones, about four fifths occurring once. The sequenced sample consisted of peripheral blood. The chain carries TRBV18 and TRBJ1-6, with a possible D match to TRBD1 (6 bases). This TCR derives from a human donor in a cohort sampled during active COVID-19. The CDR3 is CASSPPDRLIGSPLHF. The DNA for the CDR3 is TGTGCCAGCTCACCACCCGACAGGTTAATTGGGTCACCCCTCCACTTT.